The sequence of this T cell receptor (beta chain) was determined in a study of T cells in Graves' hyperthyroidism and ophthalmopathy. With V trimmed by 6 bases and J by 7 bases, 12 bases remained unmatched. The CDR3 length is 16 residues. CDR1 SGHAT and CDR2 FQNNGV come from the germline V gene. This clonotype was seen ten or more times. Hyperthyroidism had been newly diagnosed in patients aged 18 to 65, and its duration was under 2 months. The TCR beta CDR3 regions underwent amplification using RNA transcripts as the source. Researchers ran a first-round RT-PCR on the TCR CDR3 using the HTBI primer set. TCRdb analysed the multiplex PCR reads with MiXCR anew, one entry per CDR3 protein. In the table there are about 590,000 distinct CDR3 sequences, less than 20% of which are singletons.

Sequencing was done on a sample of blood. V usage is TRBV11-2 and J usage is TRBJ2-5, with 12 bases fitting TRBD1. The receptor was derived from a woman in her twenties or thirties with Graves' hyperthyroidism. CDR3 residues: CASRPTGQGAGGTQYF. The DNA of the CDR3 is TGTGCCAGCAGACCCACGGGACAGGGGGCTGGAGGGACCCAGTACTTC.